The 3 T cell receptor beta chains listed next were all sequenced from one sample in a study of tumor-infiltrating lymphocytes in primary liver carcinoma. Germline DNA was extracted too, while blood RNA derived from unsorted whole blood. Priming with a constant-region primer yielded TCR beta cDNA from about 450 ng total RNA. Slightly modified ARM-PCR with three nested multiplex PCR rounds yielded TCR beta libraries. The study ran its first two PCR rounds for approximately 10 cycles each, using TRBV1-TRBV30 forward primers and a C-beta reverse primer. One entry per CDR3 protein results from TCRdb running MiXCR on the multiplex PCR reads. The sample includes some 190,000 distinct CDR3 sequences, less than 65% of them seen just once. The material sequenced was peripheral blood. The receptors stem from a man aged 35 to 55 with primary liver carcinoma and hepatitis B virus infection.

V is TRBV6-5 and J is TRBJ1-2; D not certain. The V and J ends lost 6 bases and 2 bases respectively, with 10 bases between them. Germline values: CDR1 MNHEY, CDR2 SVGAGI. This CDR3 has 13 residues. For the CDR3, the DNA is TGTGCCAGCAGCCCCGGACTGAACTATGGCTACACCTTC. It codes for CASSPGLNYGYTF.

In the case of this clonotype: Germline and junction disagree at one end, which may indicate a read error. J is TRBJ1-1 and V is TRBV7-9, with D possibly being TRBD1 (5 bases). The CDR3 runs to 13 residues. CDR1 and CDR2 from the germline V gene are SEHNR and FQNEAQ (reference sequence). The CDR3 sequence is CASEQGGGTEASF. The CDR3, as DNA: TGTGCCAGCGAGCAGGGAGGTGGCACTGAAGCTTCCTTT.

This clonotype was seen repeatedly, ten times or more. The chain links TRBV11-2 to TRBJ2-7, with D tentatively TRBD1 (6 bases). V was shortened by 4 bases and J by 4 bases, with 23 bases between the two germline ends. The CDR3 runs 17 residues. The germline gives CDR1 SGHAT, CDR2 FQNNGV. CDR3 DNA: TGTGCCAGCAGCTCCAGGGGCCTTGCCCGGATGGATTACGAGCAGTACTTC. Translating gives CASSSRGLARMDYEQYF.